Listed below are T cell receptor beta chains from one sample, sequenced in a study of blood T cell repertoires in COVID-19. The repertoire was sequenced with immunoSEQ multiplex PCR; TCRdb's copy has only in-frame clones and lacks some. This table has about 120,000 clones, approximately 85% appearing once. Sequenced: peripheral blood. The receptor source for this set is a human donor in a cohort sampled during active COVID-19. Each CDR3 is given with its conserved first and last residue. The D gene is left open where the match is weak. The size field is filled for only some rows; it gives once, few, many or a size class.

.	TRBV4-3	TRBJ1-4	few	TGCGCCAGCAGCCAAGATACGGGGGGCGTGAATGAAAAACTGTTTTTT	CASSQDTGGVNEKLFF
.	TRBV5-1	TRBJ2-2	.	TGCGCCAGCAGCACCTCCGGAGGGTTCGGTGCCGGGGAGCTGTTTTTT	CASSTSGGFGAGELFF
TRBD1	TRBV2	TRBJ1-2	few	TGTGCCAGCAGGCCAACCGGACTACCGACAGGGGCTGACTATGGCTACACCTTC	CASRPTGLPTGADYGYTF
.	TRBV19	TRBJ1-5	few	TGTGCCAGTAGTATAGATCGGGGGGACTGGCAGCCCCAGCATTTT	CASSIDRGDWQPQHF
TRBD1	TRBV6-2/TRBV6-3	TRBJ2-7	.	TGTGCCAGCAGTTACTCAAGAACGCCGGGACAGGAATCCTCCTACGAGCAGTACTTC	CASSYSRTPGQESSYEQYF
TRBD1	TRBV10-1	TRBJ2-5	few	TGCGCCAGCAGTACGGGACAGGGGGCGCCCGTAGAGACCCAGTACTTC	CASSTGQGAPVETQYF
.	TRBV9	TRBJ2-3	.	TGTGCCAGCAGCGTAACAGGGTTCACAGATACGCAGTATTTT	CASSVTGFTDTQYF
TRBD1	TRBV19	TRBJ2-6	.	TGTGCCAGTAGGAGCCGACAGGGATGGTCTGGGGCCAACGTCCTGACTTTC	CASRSRQGWSGANVLTF
.	TRBV5-1	TRBJ1-2	.	TGCGCCACCCGGGGGACGGAGTATGGCTACACCTTC	CATRGTEYGYTF
TRBD1	TRBV6-5	TRBJ2-5	.	TGTGCCAGCAGTTACTCCCCGACAGGGTCAGAGACCCAGTACTTC	CASSYSPTGSETQYF
TRBD1	TRBV6-5	TRBJ1-3	.	TGTGCCAGCAGCGATCCCGGGACAGGGAGAAACACCATATATTTT	CASSDPGTGRNTIYF
TRBD1	TRBV5-1	TRBJ2-1	.	TGCGCCAGCAGCTTATCAGGGGGCTTCTACAATGAGCAGTTCTTC	CASSLSGGFYNEQFF
.	TRBV19	TRBJ2-3	.	TGTGCGAGTACGGTGGGGCGCACAGATACGCAGTATTTT	CASTVGRTDTQYF
TRBD1	TRBV6-5	TRBJ1-2	.	TGTGCCAGCAGGGACAGGAGGTATGGCTACACCTTC	CASRDRRYGYTF
TRBD2	TRBV7-8	TRBJ2-3	.	TGTGCCAGCAGCTTAGCCGTTAGCGGGGCGGGCACAGATACGCAGTATTTT	CASSLAVSGAGTDTQYF
TRBD2	TRBV13	TRBJ2-3	few	TGTGCCAGCAGCGAGGGACTAGCGGGGATTCCCTATGGCACAGATACGCAGTATTTT	CASSEGLAGIPYGTDTQYF
.	TRBV6-6	TRBJ1-2	.	TGTGCCAGCAGTCAACATACCGGGACGGGAACAGGGGGCTACACCTTC	CASSQHTGTGTGGYTF
TRBD2	TRBV5-8	TRBJ2-1	.	TGTGCCAGCAGCTCCCCGGCGGGGGGGCCTCTCAATGAGCAGTTCTTC	CASSSPAGGPLNEQFF
.	TRBV20-1	TRBJ2-5	.	TGCAGTGCTAGTCCCGGGGTTGAAGAGACCCAGTACTTC	CSASPGVEETQYF
TRBD2	TRBV18	TRBJ2-1	few	TGTGCCAGCTCACCCCCTTATGGGGGGGGGAGCTACAATGAGCAGTTCTTC	CASSPPYGGGSYNEQFF
.	TRBV5-3	TRBJ2-3	.	TGTGCCAGAAGCTTGCTAGGAGGGGGCATCGCAGATACGCAGTATTTT	CARSLLGGGIADTQYF
TRBD1	TRBV7-6	TRBJ1-6	.	TGTGCCAGCAGCTTGGGACAGGGTTCCTATAATTCACCCCTCCACTTT	CASSLGQGSYNSPLHF
TRBD1	TRBV13	TRBJ1-2	.	TGTGCCAGCAGCTTAGCTGACAGGGGGCATGGCTACACCTTC	CASSLADRGHGYTF
.	TRBV4-1	TRBJ2-5	.	TGCGCCAGCAGCCAAGGATTTACGGGGATAACGGAGACCCAGTACTTC	CASSQGFTGITETQYF
.	TRBV12-3/TRBV12-4	TRBJ1-1	.	TGTGCCAGCAGTTTGGCGGGCAACACTGAAGCTTTCTTT	CASSLAGNTEAFF
TRBD2	TRBV25-1	TRBJ2-3	.	TGTGCCAGCAGTACTCGCGGGGGCGGGGGGGCCGAAGATACGCAGTATTTT	CASSTRGGGGAEDTQYF
.	TRBV6-2/TRBV6-3	TRBJ1-5	.	TGTGCCAGCAGTCGCAGGAATAGCAATCAGCCCCAGCATTTT	CASSRRNSNQPQHF
.	TRBV5-1	TRBJ1-2	few	TGCGCCAGCAGCCGCCACATAGAACAGGATGGCTACACCTTC	CASSRHIEQDGYTF
.	TRBV21-1	TRBJ2-7	.	TGTGCCAGCAGCAATCCGGGCAGGGGGGCATCCTTTTACGAGCAGTACTTC	CASSNPGRGASFYEQYF
TRBD2	TRBV2	TRBJ2-1	.	TGTGCCAGCACCCGGGGGGGTGATGAGCAGTTCTTC	CASTRGGDEQFF
TRBD2	TRBV7-9	TRBJ2-7	few	TGTGCCAGCAGCTCCGGGGGGTGGCAGTACTTC	CASSSGGWQYF
TRBD1	TRBV25-1	TRBJ1-2	.	TGTGCCAGCAGTGCCGACAGGGTCTATGGCTACACCTTC	CASSADRVYGYTF
TRBD2	TRBV3-1/TRBV3-2	TRBJ2-1	.	TGTGCCAGCAGCCCCGGGACTAGCGGGGGGTTTTACAATGAGCAGTTCTTC	CASSPGTSGGFYNEQFF
.	TRBV6-2/TRBV6-3	TRBJ2-5	.	TGTGCCAGCAGTTTACGGACGCAGGGGCGTCTCCAAGAGACCCAGTACTTC	CASSLRTQGRLQETQYF
TRBD2	TRBV6-2/TRBV6-3	TRBJ2-7	.	TGTGCCAGCAGTTCGTGGACTAGCGGGGGGCCTGCTTACGAGCAGTACTTC	CASSSWTSGGPAYEQYF
.	TRBV11-2	TRBJ2-7	.	TGTGCCAGCAGCTTAGGTAGTCTAGACCGCAACGAGCAGTACTTC	CASSLGSLDRNEQYF
TRBD2	TRBV5-6	TRBJ2-3	.	TGTGCCAGCAGCTCAGCGGGGGGGGCGGATACGCAGTATTTT	CASSSAGGADTQYF
.	TRBV5-5	TRBJ1-1	once	TGTGCCAGCAGCCCGCTGTGGACTCAGGCGGTCAACACTGAAGCTTTCTTT	CASSPLWTQAVNTEAFF
TRBD2	TRBV5-1	TRBJ2-3	.	TGCGCCAGCAGCTTGTCCCTGGCGGGGGGGACCACAGATACGCAGTATTTT	CASSLSLAGGTTDTQYF